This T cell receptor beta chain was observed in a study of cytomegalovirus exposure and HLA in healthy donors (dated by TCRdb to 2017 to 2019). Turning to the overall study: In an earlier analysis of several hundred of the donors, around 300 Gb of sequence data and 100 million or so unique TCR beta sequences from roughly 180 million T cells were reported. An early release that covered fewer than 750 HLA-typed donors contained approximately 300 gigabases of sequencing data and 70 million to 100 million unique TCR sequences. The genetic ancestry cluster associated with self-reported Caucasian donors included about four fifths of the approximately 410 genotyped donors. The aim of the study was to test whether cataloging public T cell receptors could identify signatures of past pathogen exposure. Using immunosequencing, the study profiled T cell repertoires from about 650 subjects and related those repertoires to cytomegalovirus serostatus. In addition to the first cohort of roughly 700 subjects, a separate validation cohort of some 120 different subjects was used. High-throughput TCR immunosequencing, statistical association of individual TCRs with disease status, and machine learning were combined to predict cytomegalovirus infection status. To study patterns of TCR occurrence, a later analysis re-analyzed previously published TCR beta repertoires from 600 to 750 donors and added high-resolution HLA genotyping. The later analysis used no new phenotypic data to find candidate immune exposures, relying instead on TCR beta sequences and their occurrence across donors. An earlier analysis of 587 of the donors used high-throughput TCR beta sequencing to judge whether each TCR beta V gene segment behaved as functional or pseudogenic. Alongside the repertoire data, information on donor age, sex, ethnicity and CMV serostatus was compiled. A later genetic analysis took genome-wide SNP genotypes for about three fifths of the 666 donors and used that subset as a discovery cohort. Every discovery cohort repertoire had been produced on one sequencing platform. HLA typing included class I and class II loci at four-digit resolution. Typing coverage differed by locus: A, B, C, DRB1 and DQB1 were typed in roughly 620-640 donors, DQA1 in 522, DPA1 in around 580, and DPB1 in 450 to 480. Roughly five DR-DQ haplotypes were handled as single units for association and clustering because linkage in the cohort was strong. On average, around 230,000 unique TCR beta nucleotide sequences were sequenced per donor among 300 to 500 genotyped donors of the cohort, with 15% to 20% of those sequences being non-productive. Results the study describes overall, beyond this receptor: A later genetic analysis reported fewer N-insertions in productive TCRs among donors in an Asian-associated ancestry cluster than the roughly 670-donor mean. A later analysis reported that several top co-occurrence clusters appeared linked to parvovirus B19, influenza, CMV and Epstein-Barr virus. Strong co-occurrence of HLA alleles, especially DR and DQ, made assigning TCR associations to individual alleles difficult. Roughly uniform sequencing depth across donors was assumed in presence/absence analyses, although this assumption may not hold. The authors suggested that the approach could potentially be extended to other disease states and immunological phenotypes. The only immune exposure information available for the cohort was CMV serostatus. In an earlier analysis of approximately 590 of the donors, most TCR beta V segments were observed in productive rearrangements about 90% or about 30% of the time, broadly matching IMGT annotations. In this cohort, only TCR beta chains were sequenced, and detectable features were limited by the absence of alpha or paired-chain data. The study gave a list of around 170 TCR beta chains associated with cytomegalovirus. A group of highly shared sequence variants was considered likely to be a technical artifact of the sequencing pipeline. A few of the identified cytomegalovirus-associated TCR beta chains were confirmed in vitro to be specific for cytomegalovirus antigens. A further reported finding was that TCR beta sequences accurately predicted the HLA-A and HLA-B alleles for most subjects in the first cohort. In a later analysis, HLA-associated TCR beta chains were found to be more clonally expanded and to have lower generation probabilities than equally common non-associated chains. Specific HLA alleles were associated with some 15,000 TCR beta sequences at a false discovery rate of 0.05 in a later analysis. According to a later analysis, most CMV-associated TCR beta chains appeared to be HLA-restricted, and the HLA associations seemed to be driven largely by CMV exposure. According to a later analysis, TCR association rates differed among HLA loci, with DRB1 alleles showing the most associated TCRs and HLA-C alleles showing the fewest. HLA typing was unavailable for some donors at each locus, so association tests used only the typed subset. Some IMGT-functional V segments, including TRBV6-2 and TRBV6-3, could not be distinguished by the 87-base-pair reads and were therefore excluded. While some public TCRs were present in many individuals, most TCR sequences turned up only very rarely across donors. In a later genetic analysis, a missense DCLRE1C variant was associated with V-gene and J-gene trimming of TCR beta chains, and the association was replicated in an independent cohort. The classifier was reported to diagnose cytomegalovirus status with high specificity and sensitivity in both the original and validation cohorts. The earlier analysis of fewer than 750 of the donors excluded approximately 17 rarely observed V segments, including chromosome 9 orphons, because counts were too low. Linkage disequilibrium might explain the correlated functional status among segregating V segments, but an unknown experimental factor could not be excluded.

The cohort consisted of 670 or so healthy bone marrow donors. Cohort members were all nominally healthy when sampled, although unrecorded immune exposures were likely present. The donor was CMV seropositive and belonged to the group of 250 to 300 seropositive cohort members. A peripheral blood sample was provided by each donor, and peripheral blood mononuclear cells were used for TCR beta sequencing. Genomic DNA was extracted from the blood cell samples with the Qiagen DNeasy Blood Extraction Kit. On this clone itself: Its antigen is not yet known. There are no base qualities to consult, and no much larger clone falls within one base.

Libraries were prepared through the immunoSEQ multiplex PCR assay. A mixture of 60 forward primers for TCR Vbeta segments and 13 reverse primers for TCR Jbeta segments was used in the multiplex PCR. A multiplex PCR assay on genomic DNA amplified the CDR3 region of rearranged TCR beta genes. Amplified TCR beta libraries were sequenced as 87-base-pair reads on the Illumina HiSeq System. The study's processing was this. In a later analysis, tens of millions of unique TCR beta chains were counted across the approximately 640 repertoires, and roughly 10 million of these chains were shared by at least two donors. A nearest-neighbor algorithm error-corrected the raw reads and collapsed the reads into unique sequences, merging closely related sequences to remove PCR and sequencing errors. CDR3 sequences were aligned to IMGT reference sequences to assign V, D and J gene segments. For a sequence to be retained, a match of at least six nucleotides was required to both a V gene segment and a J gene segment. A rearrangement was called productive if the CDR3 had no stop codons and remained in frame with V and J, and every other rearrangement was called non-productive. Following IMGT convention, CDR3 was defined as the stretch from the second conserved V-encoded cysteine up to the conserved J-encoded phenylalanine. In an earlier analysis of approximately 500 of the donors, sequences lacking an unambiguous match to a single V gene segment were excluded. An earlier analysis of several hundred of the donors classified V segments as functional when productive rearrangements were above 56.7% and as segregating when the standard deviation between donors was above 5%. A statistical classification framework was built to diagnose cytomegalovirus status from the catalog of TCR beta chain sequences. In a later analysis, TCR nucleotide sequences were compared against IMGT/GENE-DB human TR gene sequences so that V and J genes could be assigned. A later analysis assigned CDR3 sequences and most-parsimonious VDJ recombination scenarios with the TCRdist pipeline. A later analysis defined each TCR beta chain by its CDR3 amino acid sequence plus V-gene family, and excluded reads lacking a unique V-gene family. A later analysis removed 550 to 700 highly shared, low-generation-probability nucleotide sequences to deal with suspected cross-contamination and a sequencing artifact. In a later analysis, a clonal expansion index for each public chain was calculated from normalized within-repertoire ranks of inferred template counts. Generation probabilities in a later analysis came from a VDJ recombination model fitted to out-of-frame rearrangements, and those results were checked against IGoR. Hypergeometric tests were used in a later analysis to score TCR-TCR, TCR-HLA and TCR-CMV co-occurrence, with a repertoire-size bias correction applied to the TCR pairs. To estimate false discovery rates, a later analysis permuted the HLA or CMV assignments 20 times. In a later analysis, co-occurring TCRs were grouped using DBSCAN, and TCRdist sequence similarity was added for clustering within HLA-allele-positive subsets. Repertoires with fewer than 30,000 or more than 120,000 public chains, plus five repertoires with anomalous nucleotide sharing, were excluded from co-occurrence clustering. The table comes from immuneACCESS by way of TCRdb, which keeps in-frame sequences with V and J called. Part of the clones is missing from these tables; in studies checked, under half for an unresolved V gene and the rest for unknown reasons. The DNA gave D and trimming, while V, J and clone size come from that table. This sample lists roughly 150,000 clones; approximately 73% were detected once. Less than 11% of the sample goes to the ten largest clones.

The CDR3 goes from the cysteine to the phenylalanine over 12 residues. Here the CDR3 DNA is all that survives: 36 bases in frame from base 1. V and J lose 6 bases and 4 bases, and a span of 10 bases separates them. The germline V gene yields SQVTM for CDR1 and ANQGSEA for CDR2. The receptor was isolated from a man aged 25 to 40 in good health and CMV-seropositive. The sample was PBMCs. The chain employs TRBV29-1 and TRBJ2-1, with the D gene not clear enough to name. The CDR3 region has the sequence CSVEHPYNEQFF. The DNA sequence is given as TGCAGCGTGGAGCATCCGTACAATGAGCAGTTCTTC.